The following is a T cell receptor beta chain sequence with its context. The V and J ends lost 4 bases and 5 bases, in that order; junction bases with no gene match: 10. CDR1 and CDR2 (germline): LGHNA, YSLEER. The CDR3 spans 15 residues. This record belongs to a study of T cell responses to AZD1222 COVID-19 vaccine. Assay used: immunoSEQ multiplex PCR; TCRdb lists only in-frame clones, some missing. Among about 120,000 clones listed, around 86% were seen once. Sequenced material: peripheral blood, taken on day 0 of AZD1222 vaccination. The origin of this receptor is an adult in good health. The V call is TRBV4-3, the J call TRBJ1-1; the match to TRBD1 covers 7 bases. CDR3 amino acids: CASSRHTGADTEAFF. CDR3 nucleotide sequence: TGCGCCAGCAGCCGCCACACAGGGGCCGATACTGAAGCTTTCTTT.